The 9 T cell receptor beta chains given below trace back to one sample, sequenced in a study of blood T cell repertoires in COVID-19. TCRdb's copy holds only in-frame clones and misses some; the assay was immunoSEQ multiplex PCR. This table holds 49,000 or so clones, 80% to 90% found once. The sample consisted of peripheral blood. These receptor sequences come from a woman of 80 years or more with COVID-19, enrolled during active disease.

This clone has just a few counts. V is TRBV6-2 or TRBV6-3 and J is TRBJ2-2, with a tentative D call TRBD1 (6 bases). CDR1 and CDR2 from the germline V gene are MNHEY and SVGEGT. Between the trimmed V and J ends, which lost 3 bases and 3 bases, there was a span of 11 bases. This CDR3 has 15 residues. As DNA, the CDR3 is TGTGCCAGCAGTTATGGGGGCGCCGACACCGGGGAGCTGTTTTTT. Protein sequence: CASSYGGADTGELFF.

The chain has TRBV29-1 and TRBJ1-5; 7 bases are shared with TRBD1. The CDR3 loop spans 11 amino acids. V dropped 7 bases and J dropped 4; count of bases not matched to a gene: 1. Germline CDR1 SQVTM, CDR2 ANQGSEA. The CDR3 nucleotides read TGCAGCGGGACAGGAAATCAGCCCCAGCATTTT. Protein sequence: CSGTGNQPQHF.

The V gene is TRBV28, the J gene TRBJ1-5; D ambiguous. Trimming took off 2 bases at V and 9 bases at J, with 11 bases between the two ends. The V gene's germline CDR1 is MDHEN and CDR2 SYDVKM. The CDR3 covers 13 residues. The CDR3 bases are TGTGCCAGCAGTTTAGTGGGCATCAGGCCCCAGCATTTT. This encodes CASSLVGIRPQHF. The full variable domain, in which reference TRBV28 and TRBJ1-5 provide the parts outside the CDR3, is DVKVTQSSRYLVKRTGEKVFLECVQDMDHENMFWYRQDPGLGLRLIYFSYDVKMKEKGDIPEGYSVSREKKERFSLILESASTNQTSMYLCASSLVGIRPQHFGDGTRLSIL.

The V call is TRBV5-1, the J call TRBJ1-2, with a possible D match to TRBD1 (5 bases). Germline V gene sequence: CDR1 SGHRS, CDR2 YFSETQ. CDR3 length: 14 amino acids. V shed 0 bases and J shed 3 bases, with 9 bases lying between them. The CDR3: CASSLGGGYYGYTF. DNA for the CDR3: TGCGCCAGCAGCTTGGGCGGGGGATACTATGGCTACACCTTC.

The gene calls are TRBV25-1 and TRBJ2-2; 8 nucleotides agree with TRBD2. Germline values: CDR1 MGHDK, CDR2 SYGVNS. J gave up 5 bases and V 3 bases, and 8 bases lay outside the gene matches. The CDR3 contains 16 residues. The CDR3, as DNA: TGTGCCAGCAGTGACGTACTAGCGGAGTTTACCGGGGAGCTGTTTTTT. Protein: CASSDVLAEFTGELFF. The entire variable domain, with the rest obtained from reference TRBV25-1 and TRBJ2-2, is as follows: EADIYQTPRYLVIGTGKKITLECSQTMGHDKMYWYQQDPGMELHLIHYSYGVNSTEKGDLSSESTVSRIRTEHFPLTLESARPSHTSQYLCASSDVLAEFTGELFFGEGSRLTVL.

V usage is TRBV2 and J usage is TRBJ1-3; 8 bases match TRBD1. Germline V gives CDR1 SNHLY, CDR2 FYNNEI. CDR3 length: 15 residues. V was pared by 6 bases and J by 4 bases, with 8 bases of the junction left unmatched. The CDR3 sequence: CASRAQGARGNTIYF. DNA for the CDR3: TGTGCCAGCAGAGCCCAGGGGGCGAGAGGAAACACCATATATTTT.

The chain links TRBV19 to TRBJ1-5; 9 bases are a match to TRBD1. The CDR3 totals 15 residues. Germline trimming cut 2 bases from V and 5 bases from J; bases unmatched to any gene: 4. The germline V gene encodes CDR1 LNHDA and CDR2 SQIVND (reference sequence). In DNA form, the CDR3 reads TGTGCCAGTAGTATACGACAGGGGGGAGATCAGCCCCAGCATTTT. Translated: CASSIRQGGDQPQHF.

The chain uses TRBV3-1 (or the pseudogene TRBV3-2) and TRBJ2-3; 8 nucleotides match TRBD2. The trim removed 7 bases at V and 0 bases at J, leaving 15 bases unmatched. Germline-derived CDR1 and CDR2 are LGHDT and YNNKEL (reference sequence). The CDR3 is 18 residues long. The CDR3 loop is CASTGGSGRNPSTDTQYF. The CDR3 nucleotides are TGTGCCAGCACTGGGGGGAGCGGGAGAAATCCCAGCACAGATACGCAGTATTTT.

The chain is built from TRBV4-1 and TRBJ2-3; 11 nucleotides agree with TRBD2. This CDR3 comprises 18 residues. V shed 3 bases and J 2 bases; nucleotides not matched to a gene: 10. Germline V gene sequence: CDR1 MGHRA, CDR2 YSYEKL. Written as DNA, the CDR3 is TGCGCCAGCAGCCAGATAGCGGGGGGGCCCAACCCCACAGATACGCAGTATTTT. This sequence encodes CASSQIAGGPNPTDTQYF.